This is a list of T cell receptor beta chains from one sample in a study of blood T cell repertoires in COVID-19. Measured with immunoSEQ multiplex PCR; TCRdb has only the in-frame clones, and not every one. The sample records fewer than 450,000 clones, more than 75% being singletons. The material sequenced was PBMCs or T cells enriched from blood (not recorded which). Every receptor here comes from a woman aged 25 to 39 who had recovered from COVID-19. Both conserved end residues are part of each CDR3. A D gene is named only where the DNA matches it firmly. Clone size is shown for a subset of rows, as once, few, many or a class of expanded clone.

TRBJ1-2,TRBV28,NA,NA,CASRGQLYGYTF,TGTGCCAGCAGGGGGCAATTATATGGCTACACCTTC
TRBJ1-2,TRBV19,few,NA,CASTHHRRGPADYGYTF,TGTGCCAGTACTCACCACCGCCGCGGTCCCGCTGACTATGGCTACACCTTC
TRBJ2-4,TRBV6-1,once,NA,CASSDPGLAKNIQYF,TGTGCCAGCAGTGACCCAGGGTTGGCCAAAAACATTCAGTACTTC
TRBJ2-7,TRBV2,NA,NA,CASSAGAGASSYEQYF,TGTGCCAGCAGTGCCGGCGCGGGGGCTAGCTCCTACGAGCAGTACTTC
TRBJ2-7,TRBV27,once,TRBD1,CASSLTGTGVLYEQYF,TGTGCCAGCAGTTTGACGGGGACAGGGGTGCTCTACGAGCAGTACTTC
TRBJ1-5,TRBV27,NA,NA,CASSLADIRREQPQHF,TGTGCCAGCAGTCTGGCGGACATTCGGAGGGAACAGCCCCAGCATTTT
TRBJ1-4,TRBV4-1,NA,NA,CASSQVGGGGGEKLFF,TGCGCCAGCAGCCAAGTAGGAGGGGGGGGCGGCGAAAAACTGTTTTTT
TRBJ1-2,TRBV9,NA,TRBD1,CASSARGAGTGNGYTF,TGTGCCAGCAGCGCTCGAGGTGCCGGGACAGGGAATGGCTACACCTTC
TRBJ2-7,TRBV28,NA,NA,CASSSGPHGPSYEQYF,TGTGCCAGCAGTTCAGGTCCGCATGGCCCCTCCTACGAGCAGTACTTC
TRBJ1-5,TRBV7-2,NA,NA,CASSFHSNQPQHF,TGTGCCAGCAGCTTCCATAGCAATCAGCCCCAGCATTTT
TRBJ1-5,TRBV15,NA,NA,CATSSHGSNQPQHF,TGTGCCACCAGCAGCCACGGTAGCAATCAGCCCCAGCATTTT
TRBJ2-7,TRBV21-1,NA,NA,CASSKSGTGKNTYEQYF,TGTGCCAGCAGCAAATCGGGGACAGGGAAAAATACCTACGAGCAGTACTTC
TRBJ2-5,TRBV9,NA,TRBD2,CASSASTGTSGIQETQYF,TGTGCCAGCAGCGCTTCGACCGGGACTAGCGGGATCCAAGAGACCCAGTACTTC
TRBJ1-2,TRBV5-6,NA,NA,CASRDRNGYGYTF,TGTGCCAGCAGAGACAGGAACGGGTATGGCTACACCTTC
TRBJ2-1,TRBV7-2,NA,NA,CASSLVAEIYNEQFF,TGTGCCAGCAGCTTAGTAGCGGAGATCTACAATGAGCAGTTCTTC
TRBJ2-5,TRBV5-1,NA,TRBD1,CASSAGQGVSETQYF,TGCGCCAGCAGCGCAGGACAGGGTGTTTCGGAGACCCAGTACTTC
TRBJ2-3,TRBV11-2,NA,TRBD2,CASSSLAGGTDTQYF,TGTGCCAGCAGCTCTCTAGCGGGGGGCACAGATACGCAGTATTTT
TRBJ2-3,TRBV18,NA,TRBD2,CASSPGGATDTQYF,TGTGCCAGCTCACCCGGGGGGGCTACTGATACGCAGTATTTT
TRBJ2-2,TRBV10-1,NA,TRBD1,CASSGQGPANTGELFF,TGCGCCAGCAGTGGACAGGGCCCAGCGAACACCGGGGAGCTGTTTTTT
TRBJ1-4,TRBV28,once,TRBD1,CATRLRDRGRGEKLFF,TGTGCCACCAGGCTCCGGGACAGGGGTCGAGGCGAAAAACTGTTTTTT
TRBJ2-7,TRBV19,NA,NA,CASSIAGGTVYEQYF,TGTGCCAGTAGTATAGCAGGCGGGACAGTCTACGAGCAGTACTTC
TRBJ2-3,TRBV30,NA,NA,CAWSALGRGSDTQYF,TGTGCCTGGAGCGCCTTGGGGAGGGGGTCAGATACGCAGTATTTT
TRBJ1-2,TRBV12-5,NA,TRBD1,CASGLASGTGGHGYTF,TGTGCTAGTGGTTTGGCCTCCGGGACAGGGGGCCATGGCTACACCTTC
TRBJ2-5,TRBV5-1,NA,TRBD1,CASSSGTGVYETQYF,TGCGCCAGCAGCTCGGGGACAGGGGTCTATGAGACCCAGTACTTC
TRBJ2-7,TRBV2,NA,TRBD2,CASIPGGTYEQYF,TGTGCCAGCATTCCGGGAGGCACCTACGAGCAGTACTTC
TRBJ1-2,TRBV4-3,NA,TRBD1,CASSRDREYYGYTF,TGCGCCAGCAGCCGGGACAGGGAGTACTATGGCTACACCTTC
TRBJ2-1,TRBV19,NA,TRBD2,CASSILGGTYNEQFF,TGTGCCAGTAGTATTTTGGGGGGGACCTACAATGAGCAGTTCTTC
TRBJ1-1,TRBV19,NA,NA,CASSWGGLALGGEAFF,TGTGCCAGTAGTTGGGGGGGTTTGGCTTTGGGCGGTGAAGCTTTCTTT
TRBJ2-5,TRBV5-1,NA,TRBD2,CASSGGGQETQYF,TGCGCCAGCAGCGGGGGGGGCCAAGAGACCCAGTACTTC
TRBJ2-1,TRBV11-2,NA,TRBD2,CASSLGVGGSSYNEQFF,TGTGCCAGCAGCTTAGGGGTCGGGGGGAGCTCCTACAATGAGCAGTTCTTC
TRBJ1-3,TRBV2,NA,NA,CASRHRSSGNTIYF,TGTGCCAGCAGGCACAGAAGTTCGGGAAACACCATATATTTT
TRBJ1-2,TRBV5-1,once,NA,CASSLLGQPANYGYTF,TGCGCCAGCAGCTTGTTGGGGCAACCGGCTAACTATGGCTACACCTTC
TRBJ1-1,TRBV28,NA,TRBD1,CASRPGQGFSPHTEAFF,TGTGCCAGCAGACCAGGACAGGGTTTTAGTCCGCACACTGAAGCTTTCTTT
TRBJ1-1,TRBV4-3,NA,NA,CASSRAESGRGTEAFF,TGCGCCAGCAGCCGCGCGGAAAGTGGTAGGGGCACTGAAGCTTTCTTT
TRBJ2-2,TRBV19,few,TRBD1,CASTPGTGGRGRELFF,TGTGCCAGCACACCCGGGACAGGGGGCCGAGGGAGGGAGCTGTTTTTT
TRBJ1-4,TRBV3-1/TRBV3-2,NA,TRBD1,CASSGHRDRMGELFF,TGTGCCAGCAGCGGACACAGGGACAGAATGGGCGAACTGTTTTTT
TRBJ1-1,TRBV2,NA,NA,CASSPLVSNTEAFF,TGTGCCAGCAGTCCCCTCGTTTCGAACACTGAAGCTTTCTTT
TRBJ2-1,TRBV24-1,NA,TRBD2,CATSRTTGGEQFF,TGTGCCACCAGCAGGACTACGGGGGGTGAGCAGTTCTTC
TRBJ1-5,TRBV9,once,NA,CASSSGGINQPQHF,TGTGCCAGCAGCTCCGGAGGGATCAATCAGCCCCAGCATTTT
TRBJ1-5,TRBV9,NA,NA,CASSVGESNRPQHF,TGTGCCAGCAGCGTAGGAGAGAGCAATCGGCCCCAGCATTTT
TRBJ1-2,TRBV10-3,NA,TRBD1,CAIRALRDRDFHGYTF,TGTGCCATCAGGGCCCTGAGGGACAGGGATTTTCATGGCTACACCTTC